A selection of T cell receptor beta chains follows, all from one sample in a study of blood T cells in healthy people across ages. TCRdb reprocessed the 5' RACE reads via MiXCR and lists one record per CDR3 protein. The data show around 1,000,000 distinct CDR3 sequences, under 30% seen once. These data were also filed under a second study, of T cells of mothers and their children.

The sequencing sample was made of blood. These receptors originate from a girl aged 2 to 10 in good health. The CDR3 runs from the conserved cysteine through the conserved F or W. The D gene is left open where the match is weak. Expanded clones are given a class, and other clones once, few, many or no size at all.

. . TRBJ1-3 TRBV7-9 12 CASSLSPNTIYF TGTGCCAGCAGCTTATCTCCAAACACCATATATTTT
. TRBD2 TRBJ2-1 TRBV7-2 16 CASSLSTSGGNNEQFF TGTGCCAGCAGCTTATCGACTAGCGGGGGAAACAATGAGCAGTTCTTC
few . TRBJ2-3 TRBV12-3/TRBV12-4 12 CASSLRTPSQYF TGTGCCAGCAGTCTCAGGACGCCTTCCCAGTATTTT
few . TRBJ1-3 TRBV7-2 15 CASSLFGGSGNTIYF TGTGCCAGCAGCTTGTTCGGGGGATCTGGAAACACCATATATTTT
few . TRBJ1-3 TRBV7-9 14 CASREQGSGNTIYF TGTGCCAGTAGGGAGCAGGGGTCTGGAAACACCATATATTTT
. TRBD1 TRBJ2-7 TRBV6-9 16 CASNCFHGTGFYEQYF TGTGCCAGCAATTGTTTCCACGGGACAGGCTTCTACGAGCAGTACTTC
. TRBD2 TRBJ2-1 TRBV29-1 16 CSTGLAGFSSYNEQFF TGCAGCACGGGACTAGCGGGCTTTAGCTCCTACAATGAGCAGTTCTTC
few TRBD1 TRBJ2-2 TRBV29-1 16 CSVDHPGTGNTGELFF TGCAGCGTTGATCATCCCGGGACAGGGAACACCGGGGAGCTGTTTTTT
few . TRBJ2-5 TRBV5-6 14 CASSPGQGHDEQNF TGTGCCAGCAGCCCGGGCCAGGGGCACGACGAGCAGAACTTC
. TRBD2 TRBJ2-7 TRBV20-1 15 CSARETRLAAYEQYF TGCAGTGCTAGGGAAACGCGACTAGCGGCCTACGAGCAGTACTTC
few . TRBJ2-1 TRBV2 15 CASSDLGLLVEEQFF TGTGCCAGCAGTGATTTAGGGCTGTTGGTGGAAGAGCAGTTCTTC
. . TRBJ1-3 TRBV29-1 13 CSVELGSGNTIYF TGCAGCGTTGAGTTGGGCTCTGGAAACACCATATATTTT
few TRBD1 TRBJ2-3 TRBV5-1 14 CASSLRQGTDTQYF TGTGCCAGCAGTTTGCGACAGGGGACAGATACGCAGTATTTT
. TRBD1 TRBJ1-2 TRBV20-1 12 CSARDRANGYTF TGCAGTGCACGGGACAGGGCGAACGGCTACACCTTC
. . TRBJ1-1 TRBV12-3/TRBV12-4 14 CASSFGGQVTEAFF TGTGCCAGCAGTTTTGGGGGGCAGGTCACTGAAGCTTTCTTT
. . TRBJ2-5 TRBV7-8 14 CASSLEGGWETQYF TGTGCCAGCAGCTTAGAGGGGGGTTGGGAGACCCAGTACTTC
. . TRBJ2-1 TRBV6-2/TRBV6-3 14 CASMYTDSYNEQFF TGTGCCAGCATGTATACAGACTCCTACAATGAGCAGTTCTTC
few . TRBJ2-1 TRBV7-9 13 CASSYWQDNEQFF TGTGCCAGCAGCTATTGGCAGGACAATGAGCAGTTCTTC
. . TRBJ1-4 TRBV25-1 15 CASSEPLGSNEKLFF TGTGCCAGCAGTGAACCTCTGGGTTCTAATGAAAAACTGTTTTTT
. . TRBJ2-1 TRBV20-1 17 CSARDGVGGVRYNEQFF TGCAGTGCTAGAGATGGAGTGGGGGGTGTTAGGTACAATGAGCAGTTCTTC
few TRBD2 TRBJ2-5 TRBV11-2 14 CTSSLVPGGETQYF TGTACCAGCAGCTTAGTACCGGGAGGGGAGACCCAGTACTTC
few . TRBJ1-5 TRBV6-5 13 CASRADGNQPQHF TGTGCCAGCAGGGCGGACGGTAATCAGCCCCAGCATTTT
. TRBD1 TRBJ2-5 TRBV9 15 CASSLHGTGEETQYF TGTGCCAGCAGCCTCCATGGGACAGGGGAAGAGACCCAGTACTTC
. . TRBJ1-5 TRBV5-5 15 CASSLAGWGNQPQHF TGTGCCAGCAGCTTGGCAGGGTGGGGCAATCAGCCCCAGCATTTT
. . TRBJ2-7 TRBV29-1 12 CSAAGTSYEQYF TGCAGCGCCGCCGGGACCTCCTACGAGCAGTACTTC
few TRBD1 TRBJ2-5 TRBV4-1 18 CASSQPLYRGVSQETQYF TGCGCCAGCAGCCAACCCCTCTACAGGGGGGTGAGCCAAGAGACCCAGTACTTC
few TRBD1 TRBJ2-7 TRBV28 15 CASSFTTGSSYEQYF TGTGCCAGCAGTTTTACGACAGGGAGCTCCTACGAGCAGTACTTC
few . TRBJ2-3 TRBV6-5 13 CASSSYVGDTQYF TGTGCCAGCAGTTCGTATGTGGGAGATACGCAGTATTTT
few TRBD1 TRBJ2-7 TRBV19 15 CASSIRQGATYEQYF TGTGCCAGTAGTATAAGACAGGGGGCTACGTACGAGCAGTACTTC
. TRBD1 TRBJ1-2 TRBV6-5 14 CASRDRDRVYGYTF TGTGCCAGCAGGGACCGGGACAGGGTCTATGGCTACACCTTC